This T cell receptor beta chain is drawn from a study of breast tumors, draining lymph nodes, adjacent tissues (dated by TCRdb to the mid-2010s). About the full investigation: Breast cancer patients provided tumor, adjacent nontumor tissue and axillary lymph nodes, and the study compared the TCR beta repertoires across these three sources. In human breast cancer, the study set out to assess how tumor, surrounding tissue and draining lymph node repertoires relate to one another and whether T cells might be exchanged between them.

The sample holds a few counts of this clonotype. This receptor's antigen is unknown. No qualities accompany the bases; no much larger clone lies one base away. The CDR3 runs 14 residues from the cysteine to the phenylalanine. Left in the record is the CDR3 DNA by itself, 42 bases read in frame from the first base. At the junction V is shortened by 1 base and J by 6 bases; bases outside the gene matches: 6. According to the germline V gene (reference sequence), CDR1 reads DFQATT and CDR2 reads SNEGSKA. What the work shows at the level of the full study, not this receptor alone: The conclusion that tumor T cells originate in lymph nodes was framed as consistent with a hypothesis rather than directly demonstrated. The data were considered consistent with most tumor T cells being derived from the lymph node and subsequently expanding within tumor tissue. Tumor T-cell repertoires showed less diversity than lymph node repertoires and more diversity than nontumor tissue repertoires, and tumor T-cell repertoires showed preferential V and J gene usage. The similarity between tumor and nontumor tissue repertoires was significantly greater in luminal-like breast cancer than in basal-like breast cancer.

Sequencing instrument: Illumina HiSeq 2000. TCR beta chain libraries were generated by multiplex PCR amplification. High-throughput sequencing was used to analyze the amplified TCR beta chain products. TCRdb trimmed public reads at Q25 via fastp, called clones via MiXCR and kept in-frame beta chains. CDR3 protein duplicates are merged, each entry listing the most common genes and DNA. The sample profile shows some 19,000 distinct CDR3 sequences; roughly 50% of them were found once. Roughly 8% of the sample is taken by the ten largest. The clonotype comes from a female donor with breast cancer. Some clones in this sample may be carry-over from other donors' samples. Sequencing was performed on breast tumor tissue. The chain is assembled from TRBV20-1 and TRBJ1-2, and 9 bases in between align with TRBD1. The DNA is TGCAGTGCTAGAGGGACAGGGGCCGGGAATGGCTACACCTTC. Translated, it reads CSARGTGAGNGYTF.